The 27 T cell receptor beta chains reported below all come from one sample, sequenced in a study of cytomegalovirus exposure and HLA in healthy donors. The PCR was carried out with 60 Vbeta primers and 13 Jbeta primers. Measured with immunoSEQ multiplex PCR; TCRdb has only the in-frame clones, and not every one. The sample has nearly 200,000 clones, roughly 80% seen once. Sequences were obtained from PBMCs. Receptors originate from a male donor in good health and CMV-seropositive.

V and J are TRBV15 and TRBJ2-7; 10 positions match TRBD1. CDR1 LNHNV and CDR2 YYDKDF come from the germline V gene (reference sequence). V lost 3 bases to trimming and J lost 5 bases; unmatched junction nucleotides: 7. The CDR3 covers 15 residues. The CDR3 DNA sequence: TGTGCCACCAGCAGCTTCCGGGACAGGGGCCACGAGCAGTACTTC. The encoded protein is CATSSFRDRGHEQYF. Filled out from reference TRBV15 and TRBJ2-7, the complete variable domain reads DAMVIQNPRYQVTQFGKPVTLSCSQTLNHNVMYWYQQKSSQAPKLLFHYYDKDFNNEADTPDNFQSRRPNTSFCFLDIRSPGLGDTAMYLCATSSFRDRGHEQYFGPGTRLTVT.

The chain joins TRBV4-1 to TRBJ1-2; weak D call: TRBD1 (5 bases). Germline CDR1 MGHRA, CDR2 YSYEKL. Trimming cost V 8 bases and J 2 bases, with 18 bases left between them. CDR3 length: 15 residues. The CDR3, as DNA: TGCGCCAGCGGATCGAGGGACTCCTTGAACTATGGCTACACCTTC. This translates into CASGSRDSLNYGYTF.

The rearrangement uses TRBV21-1 and TRBJ2-7; no check of the table's D call, TRBD1, against the DNA was made. TRBV21-1 is termed a pseudogene. The CDR3 consists of 15 residues. CDR3 residues: CASRADRFSSYEQYF. The CDR3 DNA reads as TGTGCCAGCAGGGCGGACAGGTTCAGCTCCTACGAGCAGTACTTC.

This chain uses TRBV15 with TRBJ1-5; weak D call: TRBD1 (6 bases). The V gene's germline CDR1 is LNHNV and CDR2 YYDKDF (reference sequence). The ends were cut back, 1 base at V and 3 bases at J, with 7 bases in the middle. This CDR3 is built from 14 residues. The CDR3 DNA follows: TGTGCCACCAGCAGAGCAGGGGACAATCAGCCCCAGCATTTT. This encodes CATSRAGDNQPQHF.

CDR3: CASSVDQGPGELFF. CDR3 nucleotides: TGTGCCAGCAGCGTAGATCAGGGTCCCGGGGAGCTGTTTTTT. This chain joins TRBV9 and TRBJ2-2; TRBD1 is a possible D gene (5 bases). The V end was cut by 0 bases, the J end by 6 bases, with 9 bases between. Germline CDR1 and CDR2: SGDLS and YYNGEE. The CDR3 sequence is 14 residues long.

V usage is TRBV19 and J usage is TRBJ2-5; maybe TRBD1 (6 bases). The germline V gene has CDR1 LNHDA and CDR2 SQIVND (reference sequence). The germline V and J ends were trimmed by 6 bases and 2 bases, with 16 bases remaining between them. The length of the CDR3 is 15 residues. CDR3 sequence: CASRPSGTTQETQYF. DNA of the CDR3: TGTGCCAGTAGACCGTCCGGGACAACTCAAGAGACCCAGTACTTC.

The CDR3 spells CASTRTRTGQGIDGYTF. The CDR3 region has the DNA TGTGCCAGCACCAGAACACGTACCGGACAGGGGATTGACGGCTACACCTTC. The chain links TRBV25-1 to TRBJ1-2, with 9 bases matching TRBD1. The CDR3 is made up of 17 amino acids. Per the germline V gene, CDR1 is MGHDK and CDR2 is SYGVNS. Unmatched junction bases numbered 20, after V lost 7 bases and J lost 8 bases.

The chain uses TRBV4-2 and TRBJ2-1, with TRBD2 identical over 9 bases. The germline gives CDR1 LGHNA, CDR2 YNFKEQ. The CDR3 sequence is 16 residues long. The V segment lost 0 bases and the J segment 9 bases; nucleotides outside the gene matches: 9. CDR3 bases: TGTGCCAGCAGCCAAGAAGTTGGGACTAGCTGGAGTGAGCAGTTCTTC. Translation gives CASSQEVGTSWSEQFF.

V and J are TRBV5-4 and TRBJ2-1; 10 nucleotides agree with TRBD1. J was trimmed by 7 bases and V by 2 bases; bases with no gene match: 6. The CDR3 is made up of 15 amino acids. Germline CDR1 reads SGHNT; CDR2 reads YYREEE (reference sequence). In DNA form, the CDR3 reads TGTGCCAGCAGCTTCCGGGACAGGGGTAAGAATGAGCAGTTCTTC. Translated, it gives CASSFRDRGKNEQFF.

This chain links TRBV2 with TRBJ1-2, with 8 bases identical to TRBD1. The CDR3 is 14 residues long. Germline CDR1 reads SNHLY; CDR2 reads FYNNEI. Unmatched junction bases numbered 9, after V lost 6 bases and J lost 6 bases. CDR3 sequence: CASRGDRGGHGYTF. The DNA for the CDR3 is TGTGCCAGCAGGGGAGACAGGGGAGGTCATGGCTACACCTTC.

The chain has TRBV6-5 and TRBJ1-2; TRBD1 agrees at 7 bases. Germline CDR1 reads MNHEY; CDR2 reads SVGAGI. The V gene end was trimmed by 6 bases and the J gene end by 1 base; junction bases not matched to a gene: 8. CDR3 length: 15 amino acids. The CDR3 DNA reads as TGTGCCAGCAGGAATGGACAGGAGAGTAACTATGGCTACACCTTC. It translates to CASRNGQESNYGYTF.

The rearrangement links TRBV5-6 to TRBJ1-2; D might be TRBD1 (5 bases). V was pared by 4 bases and J by 2 bases, with 9 bases between. CDR3 size: 13 residues. The germline CDR1 and CDR2 sequences are SGHDT and YYEEEE. The CDR3 protein is CASSGGGNYGYTF. The CDR3 DNA is TGTGCCAGCAGCGGGGGGGGAAACTATGGCTACACCTTC.

This clone was detected once. The chain combines TRBV2 with TRBJ1-5; possible D gene TRBD1, 5 bases. Germline CDR1 SNHLY, CDR2 FYNNEI. V lost 7 bases to trimming and J lost 3 bases, with 13 bases between them. The CDR3 length is 14 residues. The CDR3 DNA follows: TGTGCCAGCACTAGACAGAGCTACAATCAGCCCCAGCATTTT. As protein: CASTRQSYNQPQHF.

Remarks on this clone: Relative to the germline gene, one junction end is altered; a read error may explain this. J is TRBJ1-1 and V is TRBV7-9; TRBD1 matches 10 bases. The germline CDR1 and CDR2 sequences are SEHNR and FQNEAQ (reference sequence). The CDR3 is 19 residues long. The CDR3 sequence is CSSSPSLGQGNGGNTEAFF. The CDR3 DNA sequence: TGTTCCAGCAGCCCTTCCCTGGGACAGGGGAATGGTGGGAACACTGAAGCTTTCTTT. Full variable domain (remainder filled in from reference TRBV7-9 and TRBJ1-1): DTGVSQNPRHKITKRGQNVTFRCDPISEHNRLYWYRQTLGQGPEFLTYFQNEAQLEKSRLLSDRFSAERPKGSFSTLEIQRTEQGDSAMYLCSSSPSLGQGNGGNTEAFFGQGTRLTVV.

The chain has TRBV19 and TRBJ2-7, with 9 bases aligning to TRBD2. The CDR3 loop spans 13 amino acids. Germline values: CDR1 LNHDA, CDR2 SQIVND (reference sequence). The ends lost 10 bases at V and 9 bases at J; junction bases unmatched: 13. CDR3 residues: CATSPGLALVQYF. Here the CDR3 DNA reads TGTGCCACAAGCCCAGGACTAGCGCTAGTGCAGTACTTC.

This chain's CDR3 is CASSRGPKTYNEQFF. The DNA of the CDR3 is TGTGCCAGCAGTCGAGGGCCGAAAACCTACAATGAGCAGTTCTTC. This chain connects TRBV27 to TRBJ2-1, with D maybe TRBD2 (5 bases). Germline CDR1 and CDR2: MNHEY and SMNVEV (reference sequence). The CDR3 runs 15 residues. Trimming stripped 5 bases from V and 2 bases from J, with 13 bases between.

The V and J genes are TRBV15 and TRBJ2-6; the D is unclear. V was trimmed by 0 bases and J by 3 bases, leaving 3 bases between them. From germline, CDR1 is LNHNV and CDR2 YYDKDF (reference sequence). This CDR3 is built from 14 residues. Written as DNA, the CDR3 is TGTGCCACCAGCAGAGAGTATGGGGCCAACGTCCTGACTTTC. Translation gives CATSREYGANVLTF.

The genes are TRBV19 and TRBJ1-5, with 10 bases aligning to TRBD1. The V gene's germline CDR1 is LNHDA and CDR2 SQIVND (reference sequence). Losses at the gene ends were 10 bases for V and 2 bases for J; bases not matched to a gene: 11. CDR3 size: 16 residues. The CDR3 reads CATRLFGTGGNQPQHF. CDR3 coding DNA: TGTGCCACTAGGCTATTTGGGACAGGGGGCAATCAGCCCCAGCATTTT.

The chain recombines TRBV4-3 with TRBJ2-1, with 8 bases matching TRBD1. CDR1 and CDR2 from the germline V gene are LGHNA and YSLEER. The junction had 9 bases not matched to a gene; V was cut back by 0 bases and J by 2 bases. The CDR3 sequence is 18 residues long. The CDR3 DNA follows: TGCGCCAGCAGCCAAGAATACAGGGGGGCCAGCCCCTACAATGAGCAGTTCTTC. As protein: CASSQEYRGASPYNEQFF.

V is TRBV19 and J is TRBJ2-7, with 11 nucleotides matching TRBD2. J gave up 2 bases and V 5 bases, and 8 bases lay outside the gene matches. Germline CDR1 is LNHDA and CDR2 is SQIVND (reference sequence). The CDR3 runs 16 residues. CDR3 DNA: TGTGCCAGTAGTTCCAGACTAGCGGGGACAGCCTACGAGCAGTACTTC. This translates into CASSSRLAGTAYEQYF.

The chain recombines TRBV7-2 with TRBJ2-1; 11 bases are a match to TRBD2. The J segment lost 3 bases and the V segment lost 5 bases, leaving 3 bases of the junction unmatched. Germline V gene lookup returns CDR1 SGHTA and CDR2 FQGNSA. The CDR3 loop spans 15 amino acids. CDR3 protein: CASSVLAGVYNEQFF. In nucleotides, the CDR3 is TGTGCCAGCAGCGTACTAGCGGGGGTCTACAATGAGCAGTTCTTC.

The chain employs TRBV6-6 and TRBJ1-2; 9 nucleotides match TRBD1. The CDR3 has 13 residues. Germline CDR1 is MNHNY and CDR2 is SVGAGI (reference sequence). Trimming cost V 6 bases and J 8 bases; bases outside gene matches: 7. In DNA, the CDR3 is TGTGCCAGCAGGCCCGGGACAGGGAGCGGCTACACCTTC. It codes for CASRPGTGSGYTF.

The gene calls are TRBV7-9 and TRBJ2-5; TRBD2 matches at 7 bases. Germline assignment: CDR1 SEHNR and CDR2 FQNEAQ (reference sequence). J gave up 11 bases and V 1 base, and 10 bases lay outside the gene matches. The CDR3 spans 14 residues. In nucleotides, the CDR3 is TGTGCCAGCAGCTTAGTGGGGGGGACTGGGGAGCAGTACTTC. It encodes CASSLVGGTGEQYF.

The chain links TRBV7-3 to TRBJ2-1, with 9 bases aligning to TRBD1. The CDR3 runs 15 residues. V shed 2 bases, J shed 3 bases, and the junction held 2 bases outside the gene matches. CDR1 is SGHTA, CDR2 FQGTGA, per germline. As DNA, the CDR3 is TGTGCCAGCAGCTTAGGGACAGGGCTCTACAATGAGCAGTTCTTC. Translation gives CASSLGTGLYNEQFF.

The rearrangement links TRBV7-3 to TRBJ1-2, with D unresolved. The CDR3 sequence is 13 residues long. The germline V gene has CDR1 SGHTA and CDR2 FQGTGA. V was clipped by 4 bases and J by 8 bases, with 14 bases between them. The DNA of the CDR3 is TGTGCCAGCAGCTCCATAGGCAGGCTCGGCTACACCTTC. Translating gives CASSSIGRLGYTF. Drawing the rest from reference TRBV7-3 and TRBJ1-2, the complete variable domain is GAGVSQTPSNKVTEKGKYVELRCDPISGHTALYWYRQSLGQGPEFLIYFQGTGAADDSGLPNDRFFAVRPEGSVSTLKIQRTERGDSAVYLCASSSIGRLGYTFGSGTRLTVV.

This clone was counted only a few times. The V call is TRBV19, the J call TRBJ2-7; 7 nucleotides match TRBD1. The CDR3 is 13 residues long. The germline CDR1 and CDR2 sequences are LNHDA and SQIVND (reference sequence). V trimming: 7 bases; J trimming: 5 bases; junction bases outside the gene matches: 8. CDR3 nucleotides: TGTGCCAGTACTAGCACCACAGGGGACGAGCAGTACTTC. Translation: CASTSTTGDEQYF.

This clone has just a few counts. The rearrangement links TRBV5-4 to TRBJ1-1; D ambiguous. Germline V gene data show CDR1 as SGHNT and CDR2 as YYREEE (reference sequence). The CDR3 is 15 residues long. Trimming pared 6 bases from V and 9 bases from J, leaving 24 bases between. The CDR3 sequence: CASTQRATAGDQAFF. The DNA for the CDR3 is TGTGCCAGCACCCAGCGCGCGACGGCCGGAGATCAAGCTTTCTTT.